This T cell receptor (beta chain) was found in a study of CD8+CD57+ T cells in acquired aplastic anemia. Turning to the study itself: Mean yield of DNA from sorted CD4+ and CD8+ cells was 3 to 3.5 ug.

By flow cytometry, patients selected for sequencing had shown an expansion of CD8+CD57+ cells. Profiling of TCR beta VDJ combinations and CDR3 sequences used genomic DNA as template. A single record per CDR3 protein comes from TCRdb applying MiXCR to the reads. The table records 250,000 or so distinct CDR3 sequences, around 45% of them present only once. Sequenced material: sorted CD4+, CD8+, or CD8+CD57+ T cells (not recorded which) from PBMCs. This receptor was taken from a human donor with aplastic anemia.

CDR3 DNA sequence: TGTGCCTGGAGTGTAACGAACACTGAAGCTTTCTTT. It yields the protein CAWSVTNTEAFF. The V call is TRBV30, the J call TRBJ1-1; no reliable D call. The CDR3 runs to 12 residues. V dropped 0 bases and J dropped 1 base, with 3 bases sitting between them. Germline V gene data show CDR1 as GTSNPN and CDR2 as SVGIG (reference sequence).